The 29 T cell receptor beta chains reported below all come from one sample, sequenced in a study of T cells in Graves' hyperthyroidism and ophthalmopathy. The investigators amplified TCR beta CDR3 regions from RNA transcripts. Carried out on the TCR CDR3, a first-round RT-PCR used the HTBI primer set. TCRdb used MiXCR to reprocess the multiplex PCR reads, holding one entry per CDR3 protein. This repertoire shows under 350,000 distinct CDR3 sequences, 21% found once; its top ten account for about 50%. Sequencing was performed on blood. The receptors shown here come from a woman aged 45-65 years with Graves' hyperthyroidism.

This clonotype appeared many times. The rearrangement links TRBV6-4 to TRBJ2-2; 8 positions agree with TRBD1. The trim removed 0 bases at V and 4 bases at J, leaving 7 bases unmatched. Germline V gives CDR1 MRHNA, CDR2 SNTAGT. There are 17 residues in the CDR3. The CDR3 protein is CASSDSIQQGVTGELFF. The CDR3 DNA is TGTGCCAGCAGTGACTCGATTCAACAGGGGGTCACCGGGGAGCTGTTTTTT.

This sequence joins TRBV6-1 and TRBJ2-1; D not resolved. V was shortened by 10 bases and J by 8 bases, with 15 bases between the two germline ends. The germline CDR1 and CDR2 sequences are MNHNS and SASEGT. The CDR3 has 12 residues. In nucleotides, the CDR3 is TGTGCCACCAGCACGACCCTACATGAGCAGTTCTTC. This encodes CATSTTLHEQFF.

At least ten counts were recorded for this clonotype. The chain joins TRBV28 to TRBJ1-2, with a possible D match to TRBD1 (5 bases). V gave up 3 bases and J gave up 5 bases, with 13 bases separating them. The CDR3 spans 14 residues. From germline, CDR1 is MDHEN and CDR2 SYDVKM. CDR3 loop: CASSFGSRAYGYTF. In DNA, the CDR3 is TGTGCCAGCAGTTTTGGTTCCAGGGCATATGGCTACACCTTC.

V is TRBV9 and J is TRBJ1-4, with no clear D. CDR3 size: 14 residues. Germline CDR1 is SGDLS and CDR2 is YYNGEE. The ends were cut back, 1 base at V and 5 bases at J, with 9 bases in the middle. The CDR3 bases are TGTGCCAGCAGCGTAACTGTAGCCAATGAAAAACTGTTTTTT. Amino acid sequence: CASSVTVANEKLFF.

In this sample, this clonotype turned up many times. The V call is TRBV20-1, the J call TRBJ2-7, with D tentatively TRBD2 (5 bases). Looked up from germline, CDR1 is DFQATT and CDR2 is SNEGSKA (reference sequence). This CDR3 spans 12 amino acids. V lost 0 bases and J lost 7, with 10 bases in between. CDR3 bases: TGCAGTGCTAGAGATCGGGGATATGAGCAGTACTTC. It translates to CSARDRGYEQYF.

The chain recombines TRBV20-1 with TRBJ2-1; the D gene is possibly TRBD1 (5 bases). This CDR3 comprises 11 residues. Trimming pared 4 bases from V and 8 bases from J, leaving 9 bases between. The germline V gene has CDR1 DFQATT and CDR2 SNEGSKA (reference sequence). CDR3 nucleotides: TGCAGTGCTACTGAAGGGGATGAGCAGTTCTTC. It specifies CSATEGDEQFF.

This rearrangement joins TRBV14 to TRBJ1-2; tentatively, D is TRBD1 (5 bases). The germline V gene has CDR1 SGHDN and CDR2 FVKESK. V was clipped by 0 bases and J by 8 bases, with 13 bases between them. CDR3 size: 14 residues. The CDR3 bases are TGTGCCAGCAGCCAAGATGAAGCAGGGATAGGCTACACCTTC. This sequence encodes CASSQDEAGIGYTF.

This clonotype has at least ten counts. The chain is built from TRBV7-2 and TRBJ1-1, with 7 bases aligning to TRBD1. Per the germline V gene, CDR1 is SGHTA and CDR2 is FQGNSA. V gave up 5 bases and J gave up 1 base; unmatched junction bases: 7. The CDR3 is made up of 15 amino acids. CDR3 residues: CASSQRQGRNTEAFF. As DNA, the CDR3 is TGTGCCAGCAGCCAAAGACAGGGTCGGAACACTGAAGCTTTCTTT.

The chain employs TRBV5-1 and TRBJ2-5, with 9 positions matching TRBD1. V trimming: 4 bases; J trimming: 5 bases; junction bases outside the gene matches: 12. This CDR3 has 16 residues. Germline CDR1 and CDR2: SGHRS and YFSETQ. In DNA form, the CDR3 reads TGCGCCAGCAGCGCGGACGGGACAGGGTGGACGGAGACCCAGTACTTC. Its protein product is CASSADGTGWTETQYF.

The chain combines TRBV27 with TRBJ2-5; 9 bases are a match to TRBD1. The CDR3 consists of 14 residues. CDR1 is MNHEY and CDR2 is SMNVEV in the germline V gene (reference sequence). With V trimmed by 5 bases and J by 7 bases, 8 bases remained unmatched. The CDR3 reads CASSPRDRVGTQYF. The CDR3 nucleotides read TGTGCCAGCAGTCCCCGGGACAGGGTGGGGACCCAGTACTTC.

The V call is TRBV27, the J call TRBJ2-7; D may be TRBD1 (6 bases). V was clipped by 4 bases and J by 4 bases, with 14 bases between them. In germline, CDR1 is MNHEY, CDR2 SMNVEV (reference sequence). The CDR3 spans 14 residues. CDR3 sequence reads: CASSYGQKGYEQYF. The CDR3 DNA reads as TGTGCCAGCAGTTATGGACAGAAAGGGTACGAGCAGTACTTC.

The table lists this clonotype with many counts. The V call is TRBV20-1, the J call TRBJ2-3; perhaps TRBD2 as D (6 bases). Trimming took off 2 bases at V and 0 bases at J, with 12 bases between the two ends. Germline CDR1 reads DFQATT; CDR2 reads SNEGSKA (reference sequence). This CDR3 is built from 15 residues. The DNA of the CDR3 is TGCAGTGCTAGACCGGCGGGATCTAGCACAGATACGCAGTATTTT. Protein product: CSARPAGSSTDTQYF.

This clonotype turned up a few times. V gene TRBV9 combines with J gene TRBJ2-1; D gene uncertain. The V gene lost 0 bases and the J gene lost 4 bases, with 8 bases spanning the gap. CDR1 is SGDLS and CDR2 is YYNGEE in the germline V gene. The CDR3 contains 14 residues. CDR3 loop: CASSVAWSYNEQFF. Here the CDR3 DNA reads TGTGCCAGCAGCGTAGCTTGGTCTTACAATGAGCAGTTCTTC. Complete variable domain (other parts from reference TRBV9 and TRBJ2-1): DSGVTQTPKHLITATGQRVTLRCSPRSGDLSVYWYQQSLDQGLQFLIQYYNGEERAKGNILERFSAQQFPDLHSELNLSSLELGDSALYFCASSVAWSYNEQFFGPGTRLTVL.

With respect to this clonotype: A read error is likely here: a far larger clone is one base away. The V gene is TRBV3-1, the J gene TRBJ2-7; D is possibly TRBD1 (6 bases). The CDR3 has 13 residues. Germline lookup yields CDR1 LGHDT and CDR2 YNNKEL (reference sequence). CDR3 coding DNA: TGTGCCGGCAGCCAAGGACAGAGCTACGAGCAGTACTTC. Translated: CAGSQGQSYEQYF.

This chain connects TRBV7-2 to TRBJ2-3; 8 positions agree with TRBD2. CDR3 length: 16 residues. V was pared by 0 bases and J by 6 bases, with 8 bases of the junction left unmatched. CDR1 is SGHTA and CDR2 is FQGNSA in the germline V gene. CDR3 coding DNA: TGTGCCAGCAGCTTAGCGGCTAGCGGGCCCCGGGATACGCAGTATTTT. Protein product: CASSLAASGPRDTQYF.

The chain uses TRBV4-1 and TRBJ2-7; 7 nucleotides match TRBD1. V shed 0 bases and J 1 base; nucleotides not matched to a gene: 9. This CDR3 is 17 amino acids long. CDR1 is MGHRA and CDR2 is YSYEKL in the germline V gene. In DNA, the CDR3 is TGCGCCAGCAGCCAAGATTTCGAGACAGGGCAGTCCTACGAGCAGTACTTC. It codes for CASSQDFETGQSYEQYF.

The V gene is TRBV11-2, the J gene TRBJ2-1; D is perhaps TRBD2 (5 bases). V was trimmed by 6 bases and J by 9 bases, leaving 24 bases between them. The CDR3 runs to 16 residues. CDR1 and CDR2 from the germline V gene are SGHAT and FQNNGV. The CDR3 loop is CASSDPGIVGFVEQFF. The CDR3 DNA reads TGTGCCAGCAGTGACCCCGGGATCGTGGGCTTTGTTGAGCAGTTCTTC.

This clonotype was seen at least ten times. The chain links TRBV20-1 to TRBJ2-1; D is unclear. The germline gives CDR1 DFQATT, CDR2 SNEGSKA (reference sequence). With 3 bases removed from V and 0 bases from J, the gap between germline ends came to 9 bases. The CDR3 covers 14 residues. CDR3 in DNA: TGCAGTGCTAGGGGTCTTGCCTCCTACAATGAGCAGTTCTTC. Translating gives CSARGLASYNEQFF.

This rearrangement joins TRBV7-8 to TRBJ2-5; tentative D call: TRBD2 (6 bases). The CDR3 is made up of 15 amino acids. CDR1 and CDR2 (germline): SGHVS, FQNEAQ. V was clipped by 5 bases and J by 5 bases, with 18 bases between them. CDR3 in DNA: TGTGCCAGCAGCGGACGTTGGGGGGAACGGGAGACCCAGTACTTC. Encoded protein: CASSGRWGERETQYF. The full variable domain, rest sourced from reference TRBV7-8 and TRBJ2-5, is GAGVSQSPRYKVAKRGQDVALRCDPISGHVSLFWYQQALGQGPEFLTYFQNEAQLDKSGLPSDRFFAERPEGSVSTLKIQRTQQEDSAVYLCASSGRWGERETQYFGPGTRLLVL.

This clonotype was observed many times. The chain has TRBV30 and TRBJ2-7; D gene ambiguous. This CDR3 region has 15 residues. From germline, CDR1 is GTSNPN and CDR2 SVGIG (reference sequence). V was cut by 0 bases and J by 1 base, with 13 bases left in between. CDR3 nucleotide sequence: TGTGCCTGGAGTGTACCGGCGGTAAAGTCCTACGAGCAGTACTTC. Translating it yields CAWSVPAVKSYEQYF.

This chain connects TRBV18 to TRBJ2-1; 9 bases fit TRBD2. The CDR3 covers 14 residues. Germline-derived CDR1 and CDR2 are KGHSH and LQKENI. V lost 1 base, J lost 9 bases, and 4 bases stayed unmatched. The CDR3 loop is CASSPLAGESEQFF. As DNA, the CDR3 is TGTGCCAGCTCACCACTAGCGGGAGAGTCTGAGCAGTTCTTC.

This clonotype was picked up many times. This chain links TRBV18 with TRBJ1-2, with D maybe TRBD1 (5 bases). This CDR3 comprises 15 residues. The ends were cut back, 3 bases at V and 0 bases at J, with 11 bases in the middle. CDR1 KGHSH and CDR2 LQKENI come from the germline V gene. The CDR3 DNA follows: TGTGCCAGCTCACCGACGGACACTGCTAACTATGGCTACACCTTC. Translation gives CASSPTDTANYGYTF.

This sequence joins TRBV9 and TRBJ1-6; TRBD1 matches 9 bases. Germline-derived CDR1 and CDR2 are SGDLS and YYNGEE. V lost 0 bases, J lost 7 bases, and 5 bases stayed unmatched. The CDR3 runs 16 residues. The CDR3 DNA follows: TGTGCCAGCAGCGTAGAGGACAGGGGATGGAATTCACCCCTCCACTTT. As protein: CASSVEDRGWNSPLHF. Using reference TRBV9 and TRBJ1-6 for the parts outside the CDR3, the full variable domain is DSGVTQTPKHLITATGQRVTLRCSPRSGDLSVYWYQQSLDQGLQFLIQYYNGEERAKGNILERFSAQQFPDLHSELNLSSLELGDSALYFCASSVEDRGWNSPLHFGNGTRLTVT.

This clonotype was counted at least ten times. The chain links TRBV10-2 to TRBJ1-2, with TRBD1 matching over 10 bases. Germline V gene sequence: CDR1 WSHSY, CDR2 SAAADI. Germline trimming cut 3 bases from V and 10 bases from J; bases unmatched to any gene: 5. The CDR3 has 13 amino acids. The CDR3 loop reads CASSEAGTGDYTF. CDR3 sequence (DNA): TGCGCCAGCAGTGAAGCCGGGACAGGGGACTACACCTTC.

At least ten counts were recorded for this clonotype. V and J are TRBV13 and TRBJ2-1; 8 positions match TRBD2. Per the germline V gene, CDR1 is PRHDT and CDR2 is FYEKMQ (reference sequence). The ends lost 6 bases at V and 4 bases at J; junction bases unmatched: 5. The CDR3 extends over 14 amino acids. DNA of the CDR3: TGTGCCAGCAGTGGGACTAGGATGTACAATGAGCAGTTCTTC. This translates into CASSGTRMYNEQFF.

The CDR3: CASSQVGQRNTGELFF. CDR3 nucleotide sequence: TGTGCCAGCAGCCAAGTAGGACAGAGAAACACCGGGGAGCTGTTTTTT. The chain joins TRBV3-1 to TRBJ2-2; D may be TRBD1 (6 bases). This CDR3 region has 16 residues. The V end lost 1 base, the J end lost 2 bases, and 11 bases lay between the germline ends. Germline V gene lookup returns CDR1 LGHDT and CDR2 YNNKEL (reference sequence).

With regard to this clonotype: This may be a read error: a much more frequent sequence differs by one nucleotide. V is TRBV7-9 and J is TRBJ1-5; TRBD1 matches at 7 bases. Germline trimming cut 5 bases from V and 3 bases from J; bases unmatched to any gene: 7. The CDR3 runs 15 residues. Germline V gives CDR1 SEHNR, CDR2 FQNEAQ (reference sequence). The CDR3: CASSQEQGINQPQHF. CDR3 DNA: TGTGCCAGCAGCCAAGAACAGGGGATCAATCAGCCCCAGCATTTT.

This clonotype has at least ten counts. The gene calls are TRBV6-1 and TRBJ2-7; 11 nucleotides agree with TRBD2. CDR1 and CDR2 (germline): MNHNS, SASEGT. J gave up 6 bases and V 2 bases, and 6 bases lay outside the gene matches. The CDR3 has 15 amino acids. The CDR3 DNA sequence: TGTGCCAGCAGTGAACCCGCTAGCGGGAGGCTCGAGCAGTACTTC. It is translated as CASSEPASGRLEQYF.

This clonotype has at least ten counts. V and J are TRBV2 and TRBJ1-2, with D hard to call. Looked up from germline, CDR1 is SNHLY and CDR2 is FYNNEI. Trimming took off 9 bases at V and 0 bases at J, with 17 bases between the two ends. The CDR3 is made up of 15 amino acids. The CDR3 here is CASASEDQANYGYTF. CDR3 coding DNA: TGTGCCAGTGCAAGTGAGGACCAAGCTAACTATGGCTACACCTTC.